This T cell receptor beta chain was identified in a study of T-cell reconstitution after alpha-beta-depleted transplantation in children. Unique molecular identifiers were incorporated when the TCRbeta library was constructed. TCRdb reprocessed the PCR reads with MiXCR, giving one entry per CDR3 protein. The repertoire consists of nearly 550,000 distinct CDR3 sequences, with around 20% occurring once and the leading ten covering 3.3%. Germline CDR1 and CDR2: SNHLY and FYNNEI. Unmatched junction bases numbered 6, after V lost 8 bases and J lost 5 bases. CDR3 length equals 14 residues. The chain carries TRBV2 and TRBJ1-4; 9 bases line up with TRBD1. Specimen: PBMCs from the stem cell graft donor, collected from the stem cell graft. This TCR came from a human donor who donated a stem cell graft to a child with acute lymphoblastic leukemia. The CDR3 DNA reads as TGTGCCAGCCATCCAGGACAGGGGAATGAAAAACTGTTTTTT. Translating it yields CASHPGQGNEKLFF.